This T cell receptor (beta chain) stems from a study of shared clonotypes between healthy human individuals. Trimming at V came to 3 bases and at J to 5 bases, leaving 6 bases not matched to a gene. Germline V lookup: CDR1 MDHEN, CDR2 SYDVKM. The CDR3 extends over 15 amino acids. CD8 cells classed as naive were CD45RO-negative and positively selected for CCR7, excluding terminally differentiated effector memory CD45RA+ cells. Study results and limitations: The rarefaction results pointed to incomplete sorted-subset sequencing despite large depth.

About this clone: No antigen is known for it.

TCRdb keeps only in-frame clones here, not all; method: immunoSEQ multiplex PCR. The repertoire holds 550,000 to 600,000 clones, with roughly 98% as singletons. The specimen sequenced was naive CD8+ T cells sorted from blood. The sequence was obtained from a man aged 25-45 years in good health. The V and J genes are TRBV28 and TRBJ2-3, with 9 bases lining up with TRBD2. Written as DNA, the CDR3 is TGTGCCAGCAGTTTTCTGCGGGAGGGCCAAGATACGCAGTATTTT. Protein: CASSFLREGQDTQYF.